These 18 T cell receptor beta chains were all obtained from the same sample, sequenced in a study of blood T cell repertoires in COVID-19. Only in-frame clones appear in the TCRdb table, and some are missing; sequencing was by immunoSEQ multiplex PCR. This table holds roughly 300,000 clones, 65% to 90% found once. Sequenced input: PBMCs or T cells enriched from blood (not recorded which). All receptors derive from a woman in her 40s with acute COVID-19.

The CDR3 here is CASTGSRGVYTGELFF. The CDR3 region has the DNA TGCGCCAGCACCGGATCCAGGGGCGTATACACCGGGGAGCTGTTTTTT. The V and J genes are TRBV4-1 and TRBJ2-2; TRBD1 is a possible D gene (6 bases). Between the trimmed V and J ends, which lost 7 bases and 3 bases, there was a span of 18 bases. The CDR3 is 16 residues long. The germline CDR1 and CDR2 sequences are MGHRA and YSYEKL.

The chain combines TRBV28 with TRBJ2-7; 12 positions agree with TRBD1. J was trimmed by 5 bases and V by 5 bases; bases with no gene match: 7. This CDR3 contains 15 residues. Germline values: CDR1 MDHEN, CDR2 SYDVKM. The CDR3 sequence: CASSTGQGAPHEQYF. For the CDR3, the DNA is TGTGCCAGCAGTACGGGACAGGGGGCCCCCCACGAGCAGTACTTC.

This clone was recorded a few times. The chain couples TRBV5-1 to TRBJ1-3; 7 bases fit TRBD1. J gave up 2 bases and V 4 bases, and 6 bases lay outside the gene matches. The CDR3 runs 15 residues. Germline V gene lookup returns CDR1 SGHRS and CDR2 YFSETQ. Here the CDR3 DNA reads TGCGCCAGCAGCGTTCAGGGGGTTGCTGGAAACACCATATATTTT. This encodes CASSVQGVAGNTIYF.

The CDR3, as DNA: TGTGCCAGCAGCCAAGCCGGACAGGGGATTACAAGGGGCTACACCTTC. Its protein is CASSQAGQGITRGYTF. The chain couples TRBV4-2 to TRBJ1-2; TRBD1 aligns across 9 bases. J lost 8 bases, V lost 1 base, and 11 bases had no gene match. This CDR3 is 16 amino acids long. CDR1 and CDR2 from the germline V gene are LGHNA and YNFKEQ.

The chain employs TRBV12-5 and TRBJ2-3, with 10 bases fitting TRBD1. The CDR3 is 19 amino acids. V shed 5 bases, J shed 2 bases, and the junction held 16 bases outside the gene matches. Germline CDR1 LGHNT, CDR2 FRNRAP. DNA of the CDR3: TGTGCTAGTGGTACTGACCCCGACAGGGGGCCCCCTCTCACAGATACGCAGTATTTT. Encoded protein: CASGTDPDRGPPLTDTQYF.

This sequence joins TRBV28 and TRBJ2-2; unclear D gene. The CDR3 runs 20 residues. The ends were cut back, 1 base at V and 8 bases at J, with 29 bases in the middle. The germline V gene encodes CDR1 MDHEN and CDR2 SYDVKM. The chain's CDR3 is CASSLYDFSSASSDLGELFF. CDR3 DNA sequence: TGTGCCAGCAGTTTATACGATTTTTCCAGCGCTTCGTCGGATCTAGGGGAGCTGTTTTTT.

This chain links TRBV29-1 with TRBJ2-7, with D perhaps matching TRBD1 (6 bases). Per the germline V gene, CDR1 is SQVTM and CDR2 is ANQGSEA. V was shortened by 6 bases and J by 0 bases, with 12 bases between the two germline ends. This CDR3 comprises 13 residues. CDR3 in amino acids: CSVTGTLSYEQYF. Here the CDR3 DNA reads TGCAGCGTGACCGGGACACTCTCCTACGAGCAGTACTTC.

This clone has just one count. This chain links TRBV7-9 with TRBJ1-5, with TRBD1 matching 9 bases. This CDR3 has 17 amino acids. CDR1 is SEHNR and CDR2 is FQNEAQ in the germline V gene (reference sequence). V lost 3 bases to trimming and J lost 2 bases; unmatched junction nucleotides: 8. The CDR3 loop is CASSLGQGGIGNQPQHF. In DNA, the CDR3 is TGTGCCAGCAGCTTGGGACAGGGTGGGATCGGCAATCAGCCCCAGCATTTT.

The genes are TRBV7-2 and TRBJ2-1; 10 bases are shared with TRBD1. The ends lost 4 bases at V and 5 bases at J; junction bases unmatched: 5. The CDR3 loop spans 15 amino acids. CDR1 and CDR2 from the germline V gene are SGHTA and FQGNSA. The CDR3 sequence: CASSWTGGGNNEQFF. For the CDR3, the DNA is TGTGCCAGCAGCTGGACAGGGGGTGGTAACAATGAGCAGTTCTTC. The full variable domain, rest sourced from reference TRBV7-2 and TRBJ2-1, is GAGVSQSPSNKVTEKGKDVELRCDPISGHTALYWYRQSLGQGLEFLIYFQGNSAPDKSGLPSDRFSAERTGGSVSTLTIQRTQQEDSAVYLCASSWTGGGNNEQFFGPGTRLTVL.

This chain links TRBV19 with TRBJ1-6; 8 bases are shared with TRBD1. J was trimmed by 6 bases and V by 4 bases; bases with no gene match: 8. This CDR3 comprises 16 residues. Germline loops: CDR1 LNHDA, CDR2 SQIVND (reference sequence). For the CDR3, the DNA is TGTGCCAGTAGTAATGGACAGGGTTTCGTTAATTCACCCCTCCACTTT. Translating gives CASSNGQGFVNSPLHF.

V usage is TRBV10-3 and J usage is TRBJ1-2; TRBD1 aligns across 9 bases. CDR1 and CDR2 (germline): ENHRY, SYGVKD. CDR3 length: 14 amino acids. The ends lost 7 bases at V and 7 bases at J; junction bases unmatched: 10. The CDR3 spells CAITMDRGLAGYTF. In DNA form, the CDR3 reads TGTGCCATCACCATGGACAGGGGCTTGGCTGGCTACACCTTC.

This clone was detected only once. As DNA, the CDR3 is TGTGCCAGCAGCTTAACGCCTAGCGGGGGGGATAATGAGCAGTTCTTC. Protein sequence: CASSLTPSGGDNEQFF. The J gene is TRBJ2-1, the V gene TRBV7-3; 12 nucleotides match TRBD2. There are 16 residues in the CDR3. The germline V gene has CDR1 SGHTA and CDR2 FQGTGA. J was trimmed by 7 bases and V by 0 bases; bases with no gene match: 4.

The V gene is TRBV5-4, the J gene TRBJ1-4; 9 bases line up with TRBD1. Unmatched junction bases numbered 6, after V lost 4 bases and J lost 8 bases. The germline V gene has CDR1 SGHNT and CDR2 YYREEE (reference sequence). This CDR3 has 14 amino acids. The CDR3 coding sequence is TGTGCCAGCAGCCCGGGGACAGGGTACGAAAAACTGTTTTTT. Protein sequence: CASSPGTGYEKLFF.

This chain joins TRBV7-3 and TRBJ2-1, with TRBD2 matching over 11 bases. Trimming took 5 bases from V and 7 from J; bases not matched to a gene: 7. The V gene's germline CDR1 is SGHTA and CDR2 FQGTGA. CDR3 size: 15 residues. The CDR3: CASSTLAGEGNEQFF. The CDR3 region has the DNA TGTGCCAGCAGCACACTAGCGGGAGAAGGAAATGAGCAGTTCTTC.

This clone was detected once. The CDR3 DNA reads as TGCGCCAGCAGCACGCGGACAGTCAACACTGAAGCTTTCTTT. This sequence encodes CASSTRTVNTEAFF. V usage is TRBV4-3 and J usage is TRBJ1-1; weak D call: TRBD1 (6 bases). Trimming shortened V by 5 bases and J by 2 bases, and 12 bases separated the two germline ends. The CDR3 is 14 residues long. Per germline, CDR1 LGHNA and CDR2 YSLEER.

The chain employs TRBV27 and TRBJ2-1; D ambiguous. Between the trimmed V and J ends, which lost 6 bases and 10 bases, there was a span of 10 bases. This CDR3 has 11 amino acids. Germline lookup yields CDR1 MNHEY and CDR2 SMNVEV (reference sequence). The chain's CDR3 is CASSSTLEQFF. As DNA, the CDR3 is TGTGCCAGCAGCTCGACATTAGAGCAGTTCTTC.

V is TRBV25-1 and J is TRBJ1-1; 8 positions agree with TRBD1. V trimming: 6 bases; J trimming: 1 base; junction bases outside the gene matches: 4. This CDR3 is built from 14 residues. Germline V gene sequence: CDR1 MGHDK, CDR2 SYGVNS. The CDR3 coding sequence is TGTGCCAGCAGCCGGACAGGGACGAACACTGAAGCTTTCTTT. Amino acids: CASSRTGTNTEAFF.

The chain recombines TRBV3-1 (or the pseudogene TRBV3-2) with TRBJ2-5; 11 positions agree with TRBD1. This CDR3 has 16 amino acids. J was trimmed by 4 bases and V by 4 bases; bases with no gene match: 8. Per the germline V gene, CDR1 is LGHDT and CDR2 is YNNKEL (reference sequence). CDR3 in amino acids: CASSRRTGGKGETQYF. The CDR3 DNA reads TGTGCCAGCAGCCGGCGGACAGGGGGCAAGGGAGAGACCCAGTACTTC.